These 25 T cell receptor beta chains came from one sample sequenced in a study of T cells in narcolepsy. Measured with immunoSEQ multiplex PCR; TCRdb has only the in-frame clones, and not every one. Among about 25,000 clones listed, more than 80% were seen once. The sequencing sample was made of CD45RA- memory CD4+ T cells from PBMCs. The receptors originated from a human donor with narcolepsy.

This rearrangement joins TRBV21-1 to TRBJ2-1; the table gives TRBD2 as D, unverified against the DNA. TRBV21-1 is recorded as a pseudogene. CDR3 length: 15 residues. In nucleotides, the CDR3 is TGTGCCAGGGGCGGCGGGCGGGAGGGCCTGGATGAGCAGTTCTTC. Protein sequence: CARGGGREGLDEQFF.

V usage is TRBV27 and J usage is TRBJ2-3; 11 bases map to TRBD2. Germline CDR1 and CDR2: MNHEY and SMNVEV (reference sequence). V shed 3 bases, J shed 6 bases, and the junction held 5 bases outside the gene matches. CDR3 size: 15 residues. CDR3 nucleotide sequence: TGTGCCAGCAGTTTGGGGTCTAGCGGGGGGGATACGCAGTATTTT. Its translation is CASSLGSSGGDTQYF.

This rearrangement joins TRBV11-2 to TRBJ1-5, with D maybe TRBD1 (5 bases). The CDR3 is 13 amino acids. CDR1 and CDR2 from the germline V gene are SGHAT and FQNNGV. The ends were cut back, 4 bases at V and 5 bases at J, with 9 bases in the middle. This chain's CDR3 is CASSSDRHQPQHF. The CDR3 nucleotides read TGTGCCAGCAGCTCTGACAGACATCAGCCCCAGCATTTT.

This chain joins TRBV29-1 and TRBJ2-1; 10 bases line up with TRBD2. Germline trimming cut 4 bases from V and 8 bases from J; bases unmatched to any gene: 11. Germline CDR1 is SQVTM and CDR2 is ANQGSEA. The CDR3 length is 15 residues. The CDR3: CSVVWRTSGVDEQFF. CDR3 in DNA: TGCAGCGTTGTCTGGCGGACTAGCGGAGTTGATGAGCAGTTCTTC.

The chain has TRBV5-6 and TRBJ1-5; no reliable D call. Germline V gene lookup returns CDR1 SGHDT and CDR2 YYEEEE. The CDR3 is 15 residues long. V was shortened by 4 bases and J by 6 bases, with 17 bases between the two germline ends. The CDR3: CASSKSTLPGQPQHF. The CDR3 DNA follows: TGTGCCAGCAGCAAATCCACCCTACCCGGTCAGCCCCAGCATTTT.

This clone was observed once. The chain recombines TRBV4-1 with TRBJ2-1, with D uncertain. The germline V gene encodes CDR1 MGHRA and CDR2 YSYEKL. The CDR3 spans 13 residues. Deletions cut 4 bases from V and 0 bases from J, with 4 bases between. The CDR3 here is CASSPFSYNEQFF. CDR3 bases: TGCGCCAGCAGCCCTTTCTCCTACAATGAGCAGTTCTTC.

This rearrangement joins TRBV6-1 to TRBJ1-1; tentative D call: TRBD1 (6 bases). The V gene lost 11 bases and the J gene lost 3 bases, with 16 bases spanning the gap. This CDR3 has 13 amino acids. CDR1 and CDR2 from the germline V gene are MNHNS and SASEGT. CDR3 DNA sequence: TGTGCCGCCACAGGGACCCACGACACTGAAGCTTTCTTT. This sequence encodes CAATGTHDTEAFF.

This sequence joins TRBV7-2 and TRBJ1-2; D gene ambiguous. The germline gives CDR1 SGHTA, CDR2 FQGNSA. V lost 0 bases, J lost 8 bases, and 16 bases lay in between. The CDR3 has 15 residues. The CDR3 DNA sequence: TGTGCCAGCAGCTTAGCGGTCCCGGGAGCTATGGGCTACACCTTC. Translating it yields CASSLAVPGAMGYTF.

The gene calls are TRBV6-1 and TRBJ2-7; D is unclear. Trimming removed 8 bases from V and 5 bases from J, with 13 bases in between. This CDR3 is 12 amino acids long. Looked up from germline, CDR1 is MNHNS and CDR2 is SASEGT. In nucleotides, the CDR3 is TGTGCCAGCCGACTGGCCCGGAACGAGCAGTACTTC. Translated: CASRLARNEQYF.

The chain links TRBV4-1 to TRBJ1-1, with 7 bases matching TRBD1. This CDR3 comprises 12 residues. The V and J ends lost 6 bases and 10 bases, in that order; junction bases with no gene match: 8. Per germline, CDR1 MGHRA and CDR2 YSYEKL. CDR3 loop: CASSKGQARAFF. As DNA, the CDR3 is TGCGCCAGCAGTAAAGGACAGGCAAGAGCTTTCTTT.

This clone came up once. The chain carries TRBV5-6 and TRBJ1-6, with TRBD1 matching 10 bases. V was clipped by 3 bases and J by 4 bases; unmatched bases: 10. The CDR3 is 18 residues long. CDR1 SGHDT and CDR2 YYEEEE come from the germline V gene. The CDR3 loop is CASSSHPDRGNYNSPLHF. In DNA form, the CDR3 reads TGTGCCAGCAGCTCCCACCCGGACAGGGGGAATTATAATTCACCCCTCCACTTT.

This clone has a single count. The genes are TRBV6-5 and TRBJ2-7; 11 bases are shared with TRBD1. The length of the CDR3 is 15 residues. Germline CDR1 reads MNHEY; CDR2 reads SVGAGI. The V and J ends lost 2 bases and 8 bases, in that order; junction bases with no gene match: 8. CDR3: CASSYRTGGLSQQYF. CDR3 DNA: TGTGCCAGCAGTTACAGGACAGGGGGCTTATCTCAGCAGTACTTC.

The chain recombines TRBV7-3 with TRBJ2-7; D is unresolved. CDR1 and CDR2 (germline): SGHTA, FQGTGA. Trimming removed 0 bases from V and 6 bases from J, with 9 bases in between. This CDR3 region has 13 residues. The CDR3 reads CASSLTYQAEQYF. Written as DNA, the CDR3 is TGTGCCAGCAGCTTAACGTATCAGGCCGAGCAGTACTTC.

This clone was seen just once. The chain employs TRBV29-1 and TRBJ2-7; weak D call: TRBD1 (6 bases). The CDR3 has 15 amino acids. V lost 7 bases to trimming and J lost 0 bases, with 19 bases between them. Per the germline V gene, CDR1 is SQVTM and CDR2 is ANQGSEA. CDR3 in amino acids: CSAQKLDSSSYEQYF. CDR3 DNA: TGCAGCGCCCAAAAACTGGACAGTAGCTCCTACGAGCAGTACTTC.

V and J are TRBV6-5 and TRBJ1-5, with D unresolved. Trimming removed 0 bases from V and 4 bases from J, with 4 bases in between. The germline gives CDR1 MNHEY, CDR2 SVGAGI. This CDR3 spans 13 amino acids. The CDR3 region has the DNA TGTGCCAGCAGTTACTCGTTAAATCAGCCCCAGCATTTT. Translated, it gives CASSYSLNQPQHF.

The J gene is TRBJ1-1, the V gene TRBV13; 7 bases fit TRBD1. J gave up 2 bases and V 5 bases, and 14 bases lay outside the gene matches. Germline V gene data show CDR1 as PRHDT and CDR2 as FYEKMQ (reference sequence). The CDR3 consists of 17 residues. The CDR3 is CASSPQWDSVFNTEAFF. As DNA, the CDR3 is TGTGCCAGCAGCCCCCAGTGGGACAGCGTTTTCAACACTGAAGCTTTCTTT.

V is TRBV30 and J is TRBJ2-5; D is possibly TRBD2 (5 bases). The J call may not be correct, given that the DNA end is closer to TRBJ2-7. The CDR3 consists of 16 residues. Germline CDR1 GTSNPN, CDR2 SVGIG (reference sequence). As DNA, the CDR3 is TGTGCCTGGAGTAACACTTTAGCAAGAGAGGGCTACGAGCAGTACTTC. Its translation: CAWSNTLAREGYEQYF.

This clone was seen once. V usage is TRBV11-2 and J usage is TRBJ2-7, with 9 bases aligning to TRBD1. CDR1 is SGHAT and CDR2 is FQNNGV in the germline V gene. There are 18 residues in the CDR3. The V and J ends lost 3 bases and 0 bases, in that order; junction bases with no gene match: 12. The CDR3 spells CASSLGTGGVGSSYEQYF. CDR3 nucleotide sequence: TGTGCCAGCAGCTTGGGAACAGGGGGCGTGGGATCCTCCTACGAGCAGTACTTC.

The chain links TRBV6-5 to TRBJ2-1; 9 bases are shared with TRBD2. CDR3 length: 15 residues. Germline lookup yields CDR1 MNHEY and CDR2 SVGAGI. Trimming cost V 7 bases and J 4 bases; bases outside gene matches: 8. CDR3 bases: TGTGCCAGCACCCCGGGGCTAGCGGGGTACAATGAGCAGTTCTTC. Its protein is CASTPGLAGYNEQFF.

The chain recombines TRBV25-1 with TRBJ1-1; D call uncertain. The CDR3 extends over 13 amino acids. The germline V gene encodes CDR1 MGHDK and CDR2 SYGVNS. Trimming took off 2 bases at V and 5 bases at J, with 9 bases between the two ends. CDR3 DNA: TGTGCCAGCAGTGAAATGGGGAGGACTGAAGCTTTCTTT. Translated: CASSEMGRTEAFF.

This clone has just a few counts. The chain is built from TRBV21-1 and TRBJ2-7; the table's D gene call, TRBD2, was not cross checked with the DNA. TRBV21-1 is marked as a pseudogene. The CDR3 consists of 16 residues. The CDR3 coding sequence is TGTGCCAGCAGCAACTCCCTGGCGGCAAGCTCCTACGAGCAGTACTTC. This gives the protein CASSNSLAASSYEQYF.

The chain couples TRBV12-5 to TRBJ1-1, with D uncertain. The CDR3 runs to 11 residues. V lost 5 bases and J 6 bases, leaving 7 bases between the germline ends. In germline, CDR1 is LGHNT, CDR2 FRNRAP. Here the CDR3 reads CASGQNSEAFF. The CDR3 DNA reads as TGTGCTAGTGGTCAAAACTCTGAAGCTTTCTTT.

This clone was counted a few times. The chain employs TRBV13 and TRBJ2-1; 8 bases match TRBD1. V was clipped by 5 bases and J by 8 bases; unmatched bases: 11. This CDR3 is built from 15 residues. Germline loops: CDR1 PRHDT, CDR2 FYEKMQ (reference sequence). CDR3 protein: CASSRQGRKKDEQFF. CDR3 sequence (DNA): TGTGCCAGCAGCCGACAGGGGAGGAAAAAAGATGAGCAGTTCTTC.

In its sample, this clone was seen once. J is TRBJ2-1 and V is TRBV20-1, with TRBD2 as a possible D gene (5 bases). Germline CDR1 is DFQATT and CDR2 is SNEGSKA (reference sequence). This CDR3 has 11 residues. V was clipped by 5 bases and J by 8 bases, with 10 bases between them. CDR3 nucleotides: TGCAGTGCTGGCGGACTCCATGAGCAGTTCTTC. As protein: CSAGGLHEQFF.

The V gene is TRBV21-1, the J gene TRBJ1-4; TRBD1, the table's D call, lacks a check against the DNA. TRBV21-1 constitutes a pseudogene. The CDR3 is 13 amino acids. The chain's CDR3 is CASNRDRGEKLFF. DNA of the CDR3: TGTGCCAGCAACCGGGACAGGGGAGAAAAACTGTTTTTT.